Listed below are T cell receptor beta chains from one sample, sequenced in a study of vaccination and CD4 T cells after COVID-19. These TCRs' antigens remain unknown. TCRdb reprocessed the PCR reads with MiXCR, giving one entry per CDR3 protein. The repertoire holds 20,000 to 30,000 distinct CDR3 sequences, with 42% as singletons. Specimen: CD4+ T cells from blood, cultured in vitro, collected about 7 months after SARS-CoV-2 vaccination. The receptors were gathered from a human donor who had recovered from COVID-19. The CDR3 runs from the conserved cysteine through the conserved F or W.

j_call v_call cdr3_aa
TRBJ2-7 TRBV10-3 CAKGREQYF
TRBJ2-5 TRBV7-8 CASSYSRGYETQYF
TRBJ1-6 TRBV2 CASSQRQGGLGSPLHF
TRBJ2-7 TRBV15 CATSRGFLGQGSYEQYF
TRBJ1-5 TRBV20-1 CSARALTGVGQPQHF
TRBJ2-7 TRBV7-9 CASSLGNSYEQYF
TRBJ1-1 TRBV11-2 CASSSQQNTEAFF
TRBJ1-1 TRBV6-1 CASNPLDAKLNTEAFF
TRBJ2-3 TRBV7-2 CASSLAQAGGDTQYF
TRBJ2-3 TRBV18 CASSPLSSTDTQYF
TRBJ2-3 TRBV24-1 CATSEGPYTDTQYF
TRBJ2-7 TRBV7-2 CASSLAQAGGYEQYF
TRBJ1-6 TRBV15 CATSIRGGKGTYNSPLHF
TRBJ1-5 TRBV28 CASSSPGEYQPQHF
TRBJ1-1 TRBV5-4 CASSLELGNTEAFF
TRBJ2-3 TRBV10-3 CAISDGADTQYF
TRBJ2-3 TRBV5-1 CASTSGSGRADTQYF
TRBJ1-5 TRBV20-1 CSAVRTGGLGSNQPQHF
TRBJ2-3 TRBV7-2 CASSIEGLAGDTQYF
TRBJ2-1 TRBV6-1 CASRVLLDSEQFF
TRBJ2-3 TRBV24-1 CATSDLGGGADTQYF
TRBJ2-7 TRBV28 CASSLYNYEQYF